The T cell receptor (beta chain) under discussion was sequenced for a study of blood T cell repertoires in COVID-19. At the level of the study: The United States, Italy and Spain provided the acute and convalescent COVID-19 samples.

J lost 3 bases, V lost 4 bases, and 4 bases had no gene match. The CDR3 contains 14 residues. CDR1 and CDR2 (germline): SGHRS, YFSETQ. Clones were read by immunoSEQ multiplex PCR, and TCRdb kept only the in-frame ones, dropping some. The profile covers some 230,000 clones, with roughly 81% appearing a single time and just under 1% taken by the ten largest. The specimen sequenced was peripheral blood. This clonotype was sampled from a man in his forties with acute or convalescent COVID-19. The chain couples TRBV5-1 to TRBJ2-7; 10 nucleotides match TRBD1. CDR3 bases: TGCGCCAGCAGCAGCAGGACAGGGGGCTACGAGCAGTACTTC. Translating it yields CASSSRTGGYEQYF.